This T cell receptor beta chain was recovered during a study of radiation and T cells in renal cell carcinoma. Only in-frame clones appear in the TCRdb table, and some are missing; sequencing was by immunoSEQ multiplex PCR. The table records roughly 130,000 clones, over 75% of them present only once. Time point described: baseline pretreatment blood. The treatment here: 15 Gy SBRT to primary tumor, nephrectomy 4 weeks later. V lost 4 bases, J lost 7 bases, and 6 bases lay in between. The CDR3 is 11 residues long. Germline values: CDR1 SGHDT, CDR2 YYEEEE. This receptor was taken from a woman between 50 and 59 years old with renal cell carcinoma. The material was blood, obtained from a patient whose treatment included radiotherapy and nephrectomy. V gene TRBV5-6 combines with J gene TRBJ2-1, with D uncertain. The CDR3 spells CASSKGNEQFF. The CDR3 DNA follows: TGTGCCAGCAGCAAGGGAAATGAGCAGTTCTTC.